Below are 29 T cell receptor beta chains sequenced from a single sample in a study of blood T cell repertoires in COVID-19. Sequencing used immunoSEQ multiplex PCR; TCRdb keeps in-frame clones, though not all of them. In the table there are about 57,000 clones, roughly 86% of which are singletons. Sequences were obtained from peripheral blood. The receptors come from a woman at least 80 years old with acute or convalescent COVID-19.

CDR3: CASSPLGRTSGNTDTQYF. The CDR3 DNA is TGTGCCAGCTCACCCCTTGGCCGGACTAGCGGCAACACAGATACGCAGTATTTT. The V gene is TRBV18, the J gene TRBJ2-3, with 10 nucleotides matching TRBD2. This CDR3 spans 18 amino acids. Germline CDR1 is KGHSH and CDR2 is LQKENI. The V and J ends lost 3 bases and 2 bases, in that order; junction bases with no gene match: 11.

The gene calls are TRBV7-9 and TRBJ2-5; D gene uncertain. This CDR3 region has 15 residues. V lost 1 base and J 0 bases, leaving 9 bases between the germline ends. In germline, CDR1 is SEHNR, CDR2 FQNEAQ (reference sequence). CDR3 region: CASSLDSGNQETQYF. The CDR3 nucleotides are TGTGCCAGCAGCTTAGATTCAGGCAACCAAGAGACCCAGTACTTC.

This chain links TRBV19 with TRBJ1-1, with D possibly matching TRBD1 (5 bases). The CDR3 has 15 amino acids. Looked up from germline, CDR1 is LNHDA and CDR2 is SQIVND (reference sequence). Between the trimmed V and J ends, which lost 6 bases and 5 bases, there was a span of 19 bases. CDR3 residues: CASRTRGGAGTEAFF. CDR3 nucleotide sequence: TGTGCCAGTAGGACGAGGGGAGGGGCTGGGACTGAAGCTTTCTTT.

This clone was observed once. J is TRBJ1-4 and V is TRBV28, with D perhaps TRBD1 (5 bases). The germline V and J ends were trimmed by 5 bases and 0 bases, with 10 bases remaining between them. This CDR3 region has 15 residues. CDR1 MDHEN and CDR2 SYDVKM come from the germline V gene. CDR3 bases: TGTGCCAGCAGTAGGGGAGGCTCAACTAATGAAAAACTGTTTTTT. The encoded protein is CASSRGGSTNEKLFF.

The chain links TRBV29-1 to TRBJ2-5; D may be TRBD2 (6 bases). The CDR3 has 13 residues. Germline CDR1 reads SQVTM; CDR2 reads ANQGSEA. V was clipped by 3 bases and J by 7 bases, with 15 bases between them. CDR3 protein: CSVEGRGTWTQYF. CDR3 nucleotides: TGCAGCGTTGAGGGACGGGGGACTTGGACCCAGTACTTC.

V and J are TRBV5-1 and TRBJ2-4; D perhaps matches TRBD2 (7 bases). Germline values: CDR1 SGHRS, CDR2 YFSETQ. The CDR3 extends over 15 amino acids. V gave up 0 bases and J gave up 10 bases, with 17 bases separating them. CDR3 in DNA: TGCGCCAGCAGCTTGGCCGGCGGGGGCCGGGGAATTCAGTACTTC. Translating it yields CASSLAGGGRGIQYF.

The V gene is TRBV28, the J gene TRBJ2-7; 12 bases align to TRBD1. Germline values: CDR1 MDHEN, CDR2 SYDVKM. V lost 7 bases and J lost 7; bases outside the gene matches: 11. There are 15 residues in the CDR3. The DNA of the CDR3 is TGTGCCAGCATGACGACCGGGACAGGGGGCCGAGAGCAGTACTTC. It encodes CASMTTGTGGREQYF.

Only a few counts were recorded for this clone. The gene calls are TRBV7-9 and TRBJ2-7; D might be TRBD2 (5 bases). The V end was cut by 9 bases, the J end by 3 bases, with 12 bases between. The CDR3 consists of 12 residues. The germline V gene encodes CDR1 SEHNR and CDR2 FQNEAQ (reference sequence). The DNA of the CDR3 is TGTGCCAGGGACTTCCCCCGCTACGAGCAGTACTTC. It encodes CARDFPRYEQYF.

This rearrangement joins TRBV7-9 to TRBJ2-4; D may be TRBD2 (5 bases). Deletions cut 5 bases from V and 7 bases from J, with 12 bases between. The CDR3 runs to 13 residues. Germline V gene sequence: CDR1 SEHNR, CDR2 FQNEAQ (reference sequence). The CDR3 coding sequence is TGTGCCAGCAGCCACCCGGGGTCCAACATTCAGTACTTC. It translates to CASSHPGSNIQYF.

The chain joins TRBV5-1 to TRBJ1-6; 10 bases line up with TRBD1. The CDR3 consists of 15 residues. The germline V gene encodes CDR1 SGHRS and CDR2 YFSETQ. V gave up 6 bases and J gave up 8 bases; unmatched junction bases: 8. The CDR3 region has the DNA TGCGCCAGCACCCTCAGACAGGGGGCAGATTCACCCCTCCACTTT. Amino acids: CASTLRQGADSPLHF.

This clone was recorded only once. This chain uses TRBV28 with TRBJ2-3; 12 bases are shared with TRBD2. The CDR3 length is 16 residues. Germline-derived CDR1 and CDR2 are MDHEN and SYDVKM. Trimming removed 0 bases from V and 3 bases from J; junction bases left unmatched: 1. CDR3 in DNA: TGTGCCAGCAGTTTATGGACTAGCGGGAGAACAGATACGCAGTATTTT. Translated: CASSLWTSGRTDTQYF.

The V and J genes are TRBV18 and TRBJ2-2; D possibly corresponds to TRBD2 (5 bases). Germline lookup yields CDR1 KGHSH and CDR2 LQKENI. The CDR3 has 15 residues. Trimming pared 3 bases from V and 4 bases from J, leaving 12 bases between. DNA for the CDR3: TGTGCCAGCTCACCGGACTTATTAGGCACCGGGGAGCTGTTTTTT. It encodes CASSPDLLGTGELFF. Variable domain in full (rest from reference TRBV18 and TRBJ2-2): NAGVMQNPRHLVRRRGQEARLRCSPMKGHSHVYWYRQLPEEGLKFMVYLQKENIIDESGMPKERFSAEFPKEGPSILRIQQVVRGDSAAYFCASSPDLLGTGELFFGEGSRLTVL.

This sequence joins TRBV10-3 and TRBJ2-5, with TRBD1 identical over 8 bases. Germline V gives CDR1 ENHRY, CDR2 SYGVKD. With 6 bases clipped from V and 5 bases from J, the junction kept 5 bases outside the gene matches. The CDR3 extends over 13 amino acids. In nucleotides, the CDR3 is TGTGCCATCAGCCAGGGGGCGCAGGAGACCCAGTACTTC. The encoded protein is CAISQGAQETQYF.

V is TRBV3-1 (or the pseudogene TRBV3-2) and J is TRBJ2-1, with a possible D match to TRBD1 (6 bases). V shed 3 bases and J shed 2 bases, with 14 bases lying between them. Germline lookup yields CDR1 LGHDT and CDR2 YNNKEL (reference sequence). CDR3 length equals 16 residues. The DNA for the CDR3 is TGTGCCAGCAGCCAGCCCCACAGGGACCCCTACAATGAGCAGTTCTTC. This encodes CASSQPHRDPYNEQFF.

The chain joins TRBV6-1 to TRBJ1-2, with D possibly matching TRBD1 (6 bases). In germline, CDR1 is MNHNS, CDR2 SASEGT. The CDR3 is made up of 11 amino acids. Trimming removed 3 bases at V and 7 bases at J, with 6 bases between. CDR3 protein: CASSDRGGYTF. The DNA for the CDR3 is TGTGCCAGCAGTGACAGGGGTGGCTACACCTTC.

The rearrangement uses TRBV6-5 and TRBJ1-3; D might be TRBD1 (6 bases). Germline CDR1 and CDR2: MNHEY and SVGAGI. CDR3 size: 13 residues. Trimming shortened V by 2 bases and J by 4 bases, and 6 bases separated the two germline ends. CDR3 bases: TGTGCCAGCAGTTACGGGACAGGAAACACCATATATTTT. This gives the protein CASSYGTGNTIYF.

The chain links TRBV7-8 to TRBJ2-7, with 9 bases lining up with TRBD2. V lost 8 bases and J lost 2; bases outside the gene matches: 10. Germline V gene lookup returns CDR1 SGHVS and CDR2 FQNEAQ. The CDR3 consists of 15 residues. CDR3 sequence reads: CASSSQAGGTYEQYF. The CDR3 nucleotides read TGTGCCAGCTCCTCCCAAGCGGGGGGAACCTACGAGCAGTACTTC.

CDR3 residues: CASSDRLDSRPDTQYF. The CDR3 DNA is TGTGCCAGCAGTGACAGACTAGACTCGAGACCAGATACGCAGTATTTT. The rearrangement links TRBV27 to TRBJ2-3, with D possibly being TRBD2 (6 bases). The CDR3 length is 16 residues. In germline, CDR1 is MNHEY, CDR2 SMNVEV (reference sequence). Trimming shortened V by 5 bases and J by 4 bases, and 19 bases separated the two germline ends.

The rearrangement uses TRBV5-5 and TRBJ2-7; D not certain. Trimming removed 0 bases from V and 0 bases from J, with 7 bases in between. CDR1 SGHKS and CDR2 YYEKEE come from the germline V gene (reference sequence). The CDR3 sequence is 14 residues long. As DNA, the CDR3 is TGTGCCAGCAGCTTGGTTCGGAGCTCCTACGAGCAGTACTTC. This translates into CASSLVRSSYEQYF.

The chain is built from TRBV19 and TRBJ1-2; 9 positions agree with TRBD1. The CDR3 is made up of 17 amino acids. J was trimmed by 6 bases and V by 1 base; bases with no gene match: 12. Germline-derived CDR1 and CDR2 are LNHDA and SQIVND (reference sequence). The CDR3 here is CASSIVGTGPLVDGYTF. CDR3 nucleotide sequence: TGTGCCAGTAGTATAGTGGGGACAGGGCCCTTGGTCGATGGCTACACCTTC.

This clone occurred a few times. The gene calls are TRBV7-2 and TRBJ2-5; 8 bases are a match to TRBD2. This CDR3 comprises 14 residues. Trimming took 4 bases from V and 5 from J; bases not matched to a gene: 6. Per the germline V gene, CDR1 is SGHTA and CDR2 is FQGNSA. CDR3 residues: CASSYGTSEETQYF. CDR3 coding DNA: TGTGCCAGCAGCTACGGGACTAGTGAGGAGACCCAGTACTTC.

The V and J genes are TRBV11-2 and TRBJ2-7; possible D gene TRBD2, 7 bases. Trimming cost V 1 base and J 2 bases, with 12 bases left between them. CDR1 SGHAT and CDR2 FQNNGV come from the germline V gene. The CDR3 length is 15 residues. CDR3: CASSLVGGGTYEQYF. CDR3 DNA: TGTGCCAGCAGCTTAGTGGGAGGGGGAACCTACGAGCAGTACTTC.

The chain joins TRBV5-1 to TRBJ2-7; D possibly corresponds to TRBD2 (5 bases). CDR3 length: 11 amino acids. The V end lost 4 bases, the J end lost 4 bases, and 6 bases lay between the germline ends. Germline V CDR1 and CDR2: SGHRS, YFSETQ. The CDR3 loop is CASSPGYEQYF. The CDR3 nucleotides are TGCGCCAGCAGCCCGGGATACGAGCAGTACTTC.

The chain recombines TRBV7-9 with TRBJ1-2, with D maybe TRBD1 (5 bases). V was cut by 5 bases and J by 6 bases, with 13 bases left in between. The CDR3 runs 13 residues. The V gene's germline CDR1 is SEHNR and CDR2 FQNEAQ (reference sequence). The CDR3 bases are TGTGCCAGCAGCCCCCCCGGGACTCATGGCTACACCTTC. Protein: CASSPPGTHGYTF.

The chain is built from TRBV10-3 and TRBJ1-2; D uncertain. Germline V gene lookup returns CDR1 ENHRY and CDR2 SYGVKD. This CDR3 is 15 amino acids long. V was shortened by 2 bases and J by 4 bases, with 14 bases between the two germline ends. The CDR3 DNA reads TGTGCCATCAGTGAGGTAACAGCTAAACTCTATGGCTACACCTTC. Translated, it gives CAISEVTAKLYGYTF.

This chain connects TRBV6-1 to TRBJ2-5; D is possibly TRBD2 (5 bases). This CDR3 has 15 amino acids. Trimming left V 0 bases short and J 7 bases short, with 15 bases between. CDR1 MNHNS and CDR2 SASEGT come from the germline V gene. CDR3 protein: CASSEAGAAWGTQYF. The CDR3 nucleotides read TGTGCCAGCAGTGAAGCTGGAGCGGCATGGGGGACCCAGTACTTC.

The J gene is TRBJ2-1, the V gene TRBV19; 9 bases match TRBD2. The CDR3 contains 15 residues. V gave up 6 bases and J gave up 6 bases; unmatched junction bases: 9. Per germline, CDR1 LNHDA and CDR2 SQIVND (reference sequence). CDR3 nucleotide sequence: TGTGCCAGTAGCTTAGCGGGAGTAGGAGGCAATGAGCAGTTCTTC. Amino acid sequence: CASSLAGVGGNEQFF.

CDR3 coding DNA: TGCGCCAGCACTCTGGGGGCGGGAGGCGAGCAGTACTTC. It yields the protein CASTLGAGGEQYF. The chain carries TRBV5-1 and TRBJ2-7, with TRBD2 matching over 8 bases. The germline CDR1 and CDR2 sequences are SGHRS and YFSETQ. The ends lost 6 bases at V and 6 bases at J; junction bases unmatched: 8. The CDR3 contains 13 residues.

The chain is built from TRBV11-2 and TRBJ2-7; maybe TRBD1 (6 bases). This CDR3 is 16 amino acids long. V dropped 0 bases and J dropped 0 bases, with 12 bases sitting between them. From germline, CDR1 is SGHAT and CDR2 FQNNGV. The CDR3 loop reads CASSLDGAGVSYEQYF. CDR3 nucleotide sequence: TGTGCCAGCAGCTTAGATGGGGCAGGGGTCTCCTACGAGCAGTACTTC.